One sample yielded the 27 T cell receptor beta chains listed below, sequenced in a study of T cells in Graves' hyperthyroidism and ophthalmopathy (dated by TCRdb to about 2019). The method behind the library was multiplex PCR. The sample was run on an Illumina HiSeq 2000. The TCR beta CDR3 regions were amplified from the RNA transcripts. For the first round of RT-PCR on the TCR CDR3, the HTBI primer set was used together with the Qiagen OneStep RT-PCR kit. TCRdb trimmed the raw reads at Q25, called clones with MiXCR and kept productive beta chains. Here each entry gathers all rows of one CDR3 protein and keeps the most common genes and DNA. This sample lists about 840,000 distinct CDR3 sequences; 35% to 40% were detected once. The ten largest account for 7% to 10% of the sample. The sample comprised blood. The source is a man aged 18 to 29 with Graves' hyperthyroidism.

The chain is built from TRBV15 and TRBJ1-1; no reliable D call. The length of the CDR3 is 15 residues. CDR1 LNHNV and CDR2 YYDKDF come from the germline V gene (reference sequence). V gave up 5 bases and J gave up 1 base, with 14 bases separating them. The CDR3 here is CATSRIRTGNTEAFF. CDR3 sequence (DNA): TGTGCCACCAGCCGCATCAGGACGGGGAACACTGAAGCTTTCTTT.

The table lists this clonotype with many counts. This chain uses TRBV7-2 with TRBJ2-5, with 9 nucleotides matching TRBD2. Trimming removed 6 bases from V and 2 bases from J; junction bases left unmatched: 4. CDR1 and CDR2 (germline): SGHTA, FQGNSA. The CDR3 consists of 14 residues. The CDR3 DNA sequence: TGTGCCAGCAGAAAAGCGGGAGGACAAGAGACCCAGTACTTC. It translates to CASRKAGGQETQYF.

This clonotype has at least ten counts. The chain joins TRBV29-1 to TRBJ1-2, with D possibly matching TRBD1 (5 bases). V was shortened by 5 bases and J by 0 bases, with 10 bases between the two germline ends. This CDR3 has 13 residues. Germline CDR1 reads SQVTM; CDR2 reads ANQGSEA. The CDR3 coding sequence is TGCAGCGTTAATGACAGAGCTAACTATGGCTACACCTTC. It is translated as CSVNDRANYGYTF.

In this sample, this clonotype turned up many times. This rearrangement joins TRBV29-1 to TRBJ2-7, with D possibly matching TRBD1 (5 bases). V lost 3 bases and J lost 4, with 10 bases in between. CDR3 size: 12 residues. CDR1 is SQVTM and CDR2 is ANQGSEA in the germline V gene. CDR3 nucleotides: TGCAGCGTTGATTTGGGGCAATACGAGCAGTACTTC. Its translation: CSVDLGQYEQYF.

This clonotype has ten or more counts. The chain couples TRBV29-1 to TRBJ1-5; D might be TRBD1 (5 bases). CDR1 is SQVTM and CDR2 is ANQGSEA in the germline V gene. The CDR3 length is 13 residues. The V gene lost 4 bases and the J gene lost 4 bases, with 11 bases spanning the gap. CDR3 nucleotide sequence: TGCAGCGTTGGGGGGGGGGTAAATCAGCCCCAGCATTTT. It is translated as CSVGGGVNQPQHF. The full variable domain, in which reference TRBV29-1 and TRBJ1-5 provide the parts outside the CDR3, is SAVISQKPSRDICQRGTSLTIQCQVDSQVTMMFWYRQQPGQSLTLIATANQGSEATYESGFVIDKFPISRPNLTFSTLTVSNMSPEDSSIYLCSVGGGVNQPQHFGDGTRLSIL.

The V call is TRBV29-1, the J call TRBJ1-3; D gene ambiguous. V was pared by 4 bases and J by 3 bases, with 16 bases between. Germline V gives CDR1 SQVTM, CDR2 ANQGSEA. This CDR3 contains 15 residues. The CDR3: CSVGAGDSGGNTIYF. CDR3 bases: TGCAGCGTTGGGGCAGGAGACTCTGGTGGAAACACCATATATTTT. The variable domain in full, completed from reference TRBV29-1 and TRBJ1-3, reads SAVISQKPSRDICQRGTSLTIQCQVDSQVTMMFWYRQQPGQSLTLIATANQGSEATYESGFVIDKFPISRPNLTFSTLTVSNMSPEDSSIYLCSVGAGDSGGNTIYFGEGSWLTVV.

This clonotype came up many times. The chain employs TRBV29-1 and TRBJ1-2, with no clear D. The CDR3 covers 10 residues. Trimming removed 4 bases from V and 7 bases from J, with 7 bases in between. Germline lookup yields CDR1 SQVTM and CDR2 ANQGSEA. CDR3 nucleotide sequence: TGCAGCGTTGTAGAGTCTGGCTACACCTTC. This encodes CSVVESGYTF. Drawing the rest from reference TRBV29-1 and TRBJ1-2, the complete variable domain is SAVISQKPSRDICQRGTSLTIQCQVDSQVTMMFWYRQQPGQSLTLIATANQGSEATYESGFVIDKFPISRPNLTFSTLTVSNMSPEDSSIYLCSVVESGYTFGSGTRLTVV.

V gene TRBV20-1 combines with J gene TRBJ1-1; 10 bases match TRBD1. J was trimmed by 13 bases and V by 8 bases; bases with no gene match: 13. In germline, CDR1 is DFQATT, CDR2 SNEGSKA (reference sequence). There are 12 residues in the CDR3. For the CDR3, the DNA is TGCAGTTACTCGGGACAGGGGAGGGCTAATTTCTTT. Amino acid sequence: CSYSGQGRANFF.

The V call is TRBV2, the J call TRBJ1-1, with D unresolved. The CDR3 contains 14 residues. Looked up from germline, CDR1 is SNHLY and CDR2 is FYNNEI. The ends were cut back, 7 bases at V and 1 base at J, with 13 bases in the middle. The CDR3 DNA follows: TGTGCCAGCAACCCGTACAGTGGGAACACTGAAGCTTTCTTT. Protein product: CASNPYSGNTEAFF.

The chain uses TRBV15 and TRBJ2-2, with TRBD2 as a possible D gene (5 bases). The ends were cut back, 7 bases at V and 0 bases at J, with 9 bases in the middle. This CDR3 spans 14 amino acids. Germline CDR1 and CDR2: LNHNV and YYDKDF (reference sequence). CDR3: CATKEEPNTGELFF. DNA for the CDR3: TGTGCCACCAAGGAGGAACCGAACACCGGGGAGCTGTTTTTT. The full variable domain, its missing parts supplied by reference TRBV15 and TRBJ2-2, is DAMVIQNPRYQVTQFGKPVTLSCSQTLNHNVMYWYQQKSSQAPKLLFHYYDKDFNNEADTPDNFQSRRPNTSFCFLDIRSPGLGDTAMYLCATKEEPNTGELFFGEGSRLTVL.

This clonotype was detected a few times. The J gene is TRBJ1-1, the V gene TRBV7-2, with 7 bases fitting TRBD1. From germline, CDR1 is SGHTA and CDR2 FQGNSA. The CDR3 consists of 17 residues. The V gene end was trimmed by 1 base and the J gene end by 3 bases; junction bases not matched to a gene: 11. As DNA, the CDR3 is TGTGCCAGCAGCTTAGGGGCGTGGGGGACAGCGGACACTGAAGCTTTCTTT. Encoded protein: CASSLGAWGTADTEAFF.

Ten or more counts support this clonotype. The chain is built from TRBV7-9 and TRBJ1-1; tentative D call: TRBD1 (6 bases). The CDR3 has 14 amino acids. V was pared by 5 bases and J by 4 bases, with 14 bases between. Germline values: CDR1 SEHNR, CDR2 FQNEAQ (reference sequence). The CDR3 region has the DNA TGTGCCAGCAGCACTCAGGGGCTGGGCACTGAAGCTTTCTTT. It translates to CASSTQGLGTEAFF.

This sequence joins TRBV10-3 and TRBJ2-7; D gene unclear. V was pared by 3 bases and J by 5 bases, with 17 bases between. From germline, CDR1 is ENHRY and CDR2 SYGVKD. The CDR3 extends over 15 amino acids. The CDR3 loop reads CAISERVETEDEQYF. CDR3 DNA sequence: TGTGCCATCAGTGAACGGGTGGAGACGGAAGACGAGCAGTACTTC.

This clonotype was observed at least ten times. V gene TRBV9 combines with J gene TRBJ2-7; no definite D call. Germline CDR1 reads SGDLS; CDR2 reads YYNGEE. The CDR3 extends over 14 amino acids. V lost 0 bases and J lost 1, with 8 bases in between. In nucleotides, the CDR3 is TGTGCCAGCAGCGTAGCTTTTGGATCCTACGAGCAGTACTTC. Its protein product is CASSVAFGSYEQYF.

As regards this clonotype: The germline gene is not matched at one end of the junction; a read error may be the cause. The chain links TRBV6-4 to TRBJ2-2; D unresolved. The CDR3 sequence is 14 residues long. From germline, CDR1 is MRHNA and CDR2 SNTAGT. The CDR3, as DNA: TGTGCCAGCAGTTACTCTCACGTCACCGGGGAGCTGTTTTTT. It codes for CASSYSHVTGELFF.

This clonotype has a single count. The chain recombines TRBV19 with TRBJ2-5; perhaps D is TRBD1 or TRBD2 (6 bases each). There are 15 residues in the CDR3. V lost 6 bases to trimming and J lost 5 bases, with 19 bases between them. CDR1 LNHDA and CDR2 SQIVND come from the germline V gene (reference sequence). The CDR3 DNA follows: TGTGCCAGTAGCTGGGACACAGGAGGGCCCGAGACCCAGTACTTC. Translated, it gives CASSWDTGGPETQYF.

This clonotype was seen more than once but under ten times. The chain joins TRBV6-5 to TRBJ1-1, with a weak D call TRBD1 (6 bases). The CDR3 consists of 14 residues. V shed 5 bases and J shed 2 bases, with 12 bases lying between them. The V gene's germline CDR1 is MNHEY and CDR2 SVGAGI. CDR3 nucleotides: TGTGCCAGCAGTCGACAGGCGAGAAACACTGAAGCTTTCTTT. This sequence encodes CASSRQARNTEAFF.

This clonotype has ten or more counts. The chain is built from TRBV7-9 and TRBJ1-1; D is possibly TRBD1 (5 bases). This CDR3 is built from 14 residues. CDR1 SEHNR and CDR2 FQNEAQ come from the germline V gene (reference sequence). V shed 5 bases and J shed 10 bases, with 20 bases lying between them. CDR3 coding DNA: TGTGCCAGCAGCCAGGCCTGGCGGGACGGGGTAGCTTTCTTT. It is translated as CASSQAWRDGVAFF.

This clonotype was observed at least ten times. The CDR3 is CASSLGGQANYGYTF. CDR3 in DNA: TGCGCCAGCAGCTTGGGAGGGCAGGCGAACTATGGCTACACCTTC. The genes are TRBV5-1 and TRBJ1-2, with unresolved D. The germline V gene has CDR1 SGHRS and CDR2 YFSETQ. The CDR3 spans 15 residues. V shed 0 bases and J shed 2 bases, with 11 bases lying between them.

This clonotype was seen more than once but under ten times. This rearrangement joins TRBV19 to TRBJ1-5, with D possibly matching TRBD1 (5 bases). The V gene's germline CDR1 is LNHDA and CDR2 SQIVND (reference sequence). Trimming shortened V by 7 bases and J by 7 bases, and 14 bases separated the two germline ends. CDR3 length equals 13 residues. CDR3 sequence (DNA): TGTGCCAGTACCCAGGGTTTAAAGCAGCCCCAGCATTTT. Protein product: CASTQGLKQPQHF.

The rearrangement joins TRBV5-1 to TRBJ2-3; 8 nucleotides align to TRBD2. CDR1 is SGHRS and CDR2 is YFSETQ in the germline V gene. CDR3 length: 15 residues. With 0 bases clipped from V and 5 bases from J, the junction kept 5 bases outside the gene matches. The CDR3 nucleotides are TGCGCCAGCAGCTTGGCGGCGGGAGGTAAAGATACGCAGTATTTT. This gives the protein CASSLAAGGKDTQYF.

The chain has TRBV4-2 and TRBJ1-3; D gene uncertain. Germline V CDR1 and CDR2: LGHNA, YNFKEQ. V dropped 5 bases and J dropped 0 bases, with 14 bases sitting between them. The CDR3 contains 16 residues. For the CDR3, the DNA is TGTGCCAGCAGCTTGGGGATCGAGGTCTCTGGAAACACCATATATTTT. This encodes CASSLGIEVSGNTIYF.

The V call is TRBV12-5, the J call TRBJ2-6, with D hard to call. In germline, CDR1 is LGHNT, CDR2 FRNRAP. The CDR3 extends over 16 amino acids. Trimming left V 0 bases short and J 5 bases short, with 11 bases between. The CDR3 sequence is CASGLVGSRWANVLTF. The CDR3 DNA reads as TGTGCTAGTGGTTTGGTCGGGTCGCGCTGGGCCAACGTCCTGACTTTC.

There are many counts of this clonotype. The genes are TRBV7-2 and TRBJ2-7; 11 bases match TRBD1. V lost 7 bases and J lost 4; bases outside the gene matches: 9. Germline loops: CDR1 SGHTA, CDR2 FQGNSA. The CDR3 is 15 amino acids. The CDR3 DNA is TGTGCCAGCACCCTTTCCGGGACAGGGGGTTACGAGCAGTACTTC. Translated: CASTLSGTGGYEQYF.

The genes are TRBV10-3 and TRBJ1-3, with 9 bases aligning to TRBD1. The germline V gene encodes CDR1 ENHRY and CDR2 SYGVKD. Unmatched junction bases numbered 9, after V lost 0 bases and J lost 0 bases. This CDR3 has 19 amino acids. The CDR3 coding sequence is TGTGCCATCAGTGAGTCGAGGGCCGAGACAGGGGGCTCTGGAAACACCATATATTTT. The encoded protein is CAISESRAETGGSGNTIYF.

In its sample, this clonotype was seen a few times. This sequence joins TRBV20-1 and TRBJ1-5; 9 nucleotides align to TRBD1. Germline V gene sequence: CDR1 DFQATT, CDR2 SNEGSKA (reference sequence). After removal of 3 bases from V and 0 bases from J, the junction contained 3 bases not matched to a gene. The CDR3 is 15 residues long. The CDR3: CSARRTGDSNQPQHF. CDR3 coding DNA: TGCAGTGCTAGGAGGACAGGGGATAGCAATCAGCCCCAGCATTTT.

V is TRBV29-1 and J is TRBJ2-1; the D gene is possibly TRBD1 (5 bases). Germline assignment: CDR1 SQVTM and CDR2 ANQGSEA. Trimming took 8 bases from V and 9 from J, leaving 11 bases between them. The CDR3 spans 10 residues. The CDR3 is CSIGQGEQFF. The CDR3, as DNA: TGCAGCATAGGGCAGGGTGAGCAGTTCTTC.